The entry below gives a single T cell receptor beta chain sequence along with its context. The data are from a study of shared clonotypes between healthy human individuals. An assay was performed, and its level was deep. The method was immunoSEQ multiplex PCR; TCRdb's version includes in-frame clones alone and lacks a portion of them. The repertoire consists of approximately 470,000 clones, with approximately 78% occurring once and the leading ten covering more than 10%. Germline loops: CDR1 SGDLS, CDR2 YYNGEE. Trimming shortened V by 7 bases and J by 0 bases, and 10 bases separated the two germline ends. The CDR3 consists of 13 residues.

The specimen was PBMCs. The chain joins TRBV9 to TRBJ1-1; D is unclear. The receptor was derived from a woman aged 40-49 years in good health. Some clones in this sample may be carry-over from other donors' samples. The CDR3 protein is CASAMAMNTEAFF. The CDR3 DNA reads TGTGCCAGCGCGATGGCTATGAACACTGAAGCTTTCTTT.